Each of the 12 T cell receptor beta chains below was sequenced from the same sample in a study of T-cell memory formation after mild COVID-19 (dated by TCRdb to the early 2020s). The library was made by 5' RACE. TCRdb records Illumina NovaSeq 6000 as the sequencer. TCRdb took the public reads, trimmed them with fastp at Q25, ran MiXCR for clone calling and kept in-frame beta chains. Each entry is one CDR3 protein sequence, shown with its most common DNA and genes. The sample contains about 340,000 distinct CDR3 sequences, 15% to 20% of them found a single time. The ten largest make up more than 20% of the sample. The specimen sequenced was PBMCs or a T cell subset sorted from them (not recorded which). The receptors come from a man younger than 35 who had mild COVID-19 (a few samples of this study predate the infection). The sample titles of this study are shuffled in the database, so cell type and time point are left out; the donor was told from shared clones.

This clonotype turned up a few times. The chain links TRBV7-9 to TRBJ1-3, with a possible D match to TRBD1 (5 bases). Germline CDR1 is SEHNR and CDR2 is FQNEAQ (reference sequence). The CDR3 contains 16 residues. Trimming stripped 6 bases from V and 8 bases from J, with 23 bases between. The CDR3 sequence: CASSPSVGTGGHTIYF. The CDR3 DNA reads as TGTGCCAGCAGTCCGAGTGTCGGGACGGGCGGCCACACCATATATTTT.

Here the CDR3 reads CSALAWAPNEQFF. The CDR3, as DNA: TGCAGTGCCCTAGCGTGGGCACCCAATGAGCAGTTCTTC. The rearrangement links TRBV20-1 to TRBJ2-1; D might be TRBD2 (6 bases). From germline, CDR1 is DFQATT and CDR2 SNEGSKA (reference sequence). The CDR3 contains 13 residues. With 6 bases removed from V and 6 bases from J, the gap between germline ends came to 15 bases.

The V and J genes are TRBV7-9 and TRBJ2-7, with 7 bases aligning to TRBD1. Unmatched junction bases numbered 11, after V lost 6 bases and J lost 0 bases. The length of the CDR3 is 16 residues. In germline, CDR1 is SEHNR, CDR2 FQNEAQ (reference sequence). CDR3 DNA sequence: TGTGCCAGCAGGGCCTTGCCGACAGGGAGCTCCTACGAGCAGTACTTC. It yields the protein CASRALPTGSSYEQYF. The whole variable domain, remainder taken from reference TRBV7-9 and TRBJ2-7, is DTGVSQNPRHKITKRGQNVTFRCDPISEHNRLYWYRQTLGQGPEFLTYFQNEAQLEKSRLLSDRFSAERPKGSFSTLEIQRTEQGDSAMYLCASRALPTGSSYEQYFGPGTRLTVT.

This clonotype was detected only a few times. The chain employs TRBV20-1 and TRBJ2-3, with 8 bases lining up with TRBD1. CDR1 is DFQATT and CDR2 is SNEGSKA in the germline V gene (reference sequence). Trimming removed 3 bases from V and 1 base from J; junction bases left unmatched: 3. The CDR3 runs 14 residues. The CDR3 loop is CSARKGQGTDTQYF. The DNA of the CDR3 is TGCAGTGCTAGGAAGGGACAGGGCACAGATACGCAGTATTTT.

This clonotype was detected only a few times. The chain is built from TRBV4-1 and TRBJ2-1; 12 bases are shared with TRBD2. J was trimmed by 1 base and V by 0 bases; bases with no gene match: 1. The CDR3 has 17 residues. CDR1 and CDR2 from the germline V gene are MGHRA and YSYEKL. DNA of the CDR3: TGCGCCAGCAGCCAAGAAGGGACTAGCGGGTCCTACAATGAGCAGTTCTTC. This translates into CASSQEGTSGSYNEQFF.

This clonotype occurred once. The rearrangement links TRBV27 to TRBJ2-5, with 14 bases aligning to TRBD2. The CDR3 spans 16 residues. V shed 2 bases and J 6 bases; nucleotides not matched to a gene: 5. From germline, CDR1 is MNHEY and CDR2 SMNVEV (reference sequence). CDR3 protein: CASSLTGLAGAKTQYF. DNA of the CDR3: TGTGCCAGCAGTTTAACGGGACTAGCGGGGGCAAAGACCCAGTACTTC.

The V gene is TRBV5-8, the J gene TRBJ1-1; 8 bases map to TRBD1. Germline-derived CDR1 and CDR2 are SGHTS and YDEGEE. CDR3 length: 15 amino acids. With 4 bases clipped from V and 1 base from J, the junction kept 6 bases outside the gene matches. The CDR3: CASSLTQGANTEAFF. The CDR3 DNA reads as TGTGCCAGCAGCCTTACGCAGGGGGCGAACACTGAAGCTTTCTTT.

This clonotype was recorded a few times. The chain couples TRBV4-1 to TRBJ1-5; D remains ambiguous. The V end was cut by 0 bases, the J end by 7 bases, with 7 bases between. CDR1 MGHRA and CDR2 YSYEKL come from the germline V gene. The CDR3 sequence is 13 residues long. The DNA for the CDR3 is TGCGCCAGCAGCCAAGAGCTAGGGCAGCCCCAGCATTTT. Encoded protein: CASSQELGQPQHF.

This chain joins TRBV7-2 and TRBJ1-1; possible D gene TRBD1, 5 bases. The CDR3 has 15 residues. The ends were cut back, 5 bases at V and 0 bases at J, with 13 bases in the middle. Germline lookup yields CDR1 SGHTA and CDR2 FQGNSA. The CDR3, as DNA: TGTGCCAGCAGCCGACAGCGGATCATGAACACTGAAGCTTTCTTT. Its protein product is CASSRQRIMNTEAFF.

This clonotype was detected only a few times. This CDR3 is CSAREGTGRYEQYF. The CDR3 bases are TGCAGTGCTAGAGAGGGGACAGGGCGATACGAGCAGTACTTC. This chain joins TRBV20-1 and TRBJ2-7, with 9 bases that match TRBD1. CDR1 is DFQATT and CDR2 is SNEGSKA in the germline V gene (reference sequence). This CDR3 has 14 residues. J was trimmed by 4 bases and V by 0 bases; bases with no gene match: 4.

V is TRBV9 and J is TRBJ2-3; no clear D gene. The CDR3 contains 15 residues. The germline CDR1 and CDR2 sequences are SGDLS and YYNGEE. V was cut by 0 bases and J by 1 base, with 9 bases left in between. DNA for the CDR3: TGTGCCAGCAGCGTAGTCGCGACGGGCACAGATACGCAGTATTTT. Its protein product is CASSVVATGTDTQYF. Complete variable domain (other parts from reference TRBV9 and TRBJ2-3): DSGVTQTPKHLITATGQRVTLRCSPRSGDLSVYWYQQSLDQGLQFLIQYYNGEERAKGNILERFSAQQFPDLHSELNLSSLELGDSALYFCASSVVATGTDTQYFGPGTRLTVL.

This clonotype was observed a few times. The rearrangement joins TRBV12-3 or TRBV12-4 to TRBJ2-5; the D call may be TRBD1 or TRBD2 (5 bases each). The CDR3 is 12 residues long. Trimming shortened V by 10 bases and J by 4 bases, and 13 bases separated the two germline ends. This chain's CDR3 is CATHGTAETQYF. The CDR3, as DNA: TGTGCCACCCATGGGACGGCAGAGACCCAGTACTTC.